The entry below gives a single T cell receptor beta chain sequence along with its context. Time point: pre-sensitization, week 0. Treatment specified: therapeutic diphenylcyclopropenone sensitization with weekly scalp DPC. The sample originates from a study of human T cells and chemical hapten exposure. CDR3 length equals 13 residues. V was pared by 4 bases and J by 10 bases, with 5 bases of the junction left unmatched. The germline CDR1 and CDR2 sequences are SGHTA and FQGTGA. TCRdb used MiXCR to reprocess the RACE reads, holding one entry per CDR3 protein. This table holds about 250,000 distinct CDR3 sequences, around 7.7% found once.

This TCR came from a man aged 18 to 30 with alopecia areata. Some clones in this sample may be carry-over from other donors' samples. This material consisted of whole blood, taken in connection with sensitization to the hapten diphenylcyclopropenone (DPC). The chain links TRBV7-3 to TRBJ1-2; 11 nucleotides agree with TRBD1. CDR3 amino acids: CASSSGQGESYTF. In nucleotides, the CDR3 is TGTGCCAGCAGCTCGGGACAGGGGGAATCCTACACCTTC. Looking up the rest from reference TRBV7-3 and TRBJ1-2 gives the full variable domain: GAGVSQTPSNKVTEKGKYVELRCDPISGHTALYWYRQSLGQGPEFLIYFQGTGAADDSGLPNDRFFAVRPEGSVSTLKIQRTERGDSAVYLCASSSGQGESYTFGSGTRLTVV.